The clone carrying this TCR beta chain has a single count. This sample was included in a study of blood T cell repertoires in COVID-19. The CDR3 is 14 amino acids. V lost 8 bases, J lost 5 bases, and 8 bases stayed unmatched. The germline gives CDR1 MDHEN, CDR2 SYDVKM. The protocol was immunoSEQ multiplex PCR, while the TCRdb copy is restricted to in-frame clones and leaves out a portion. The sample consists of roughly 250,000 clones, 84% of them appearing once. Sequenced material: peripheral blood. This clonotype was obtained from a human donor in a cohort sampled during active COVID-19. This sequence joins TRBV28 and TRBJ1-1, with 10 bases lining up with TRBD1. The chain's CDR3 is CASHVPGQGTEAFF. CDR3 bases: TGTGCCAGCCATGTCCCGGGACAGGGGACTGAAGCTTTCTTT.